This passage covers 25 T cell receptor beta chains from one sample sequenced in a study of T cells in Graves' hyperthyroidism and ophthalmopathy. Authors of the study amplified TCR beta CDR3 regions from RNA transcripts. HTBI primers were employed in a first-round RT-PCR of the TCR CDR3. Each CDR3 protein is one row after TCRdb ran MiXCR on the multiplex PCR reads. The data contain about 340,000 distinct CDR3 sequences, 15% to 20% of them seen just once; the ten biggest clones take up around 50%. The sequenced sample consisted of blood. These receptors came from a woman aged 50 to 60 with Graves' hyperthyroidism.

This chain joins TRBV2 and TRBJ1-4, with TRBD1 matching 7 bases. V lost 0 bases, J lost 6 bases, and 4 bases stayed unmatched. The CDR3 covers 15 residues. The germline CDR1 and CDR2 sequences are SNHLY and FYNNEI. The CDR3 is CASSEAPRGYEKLFF. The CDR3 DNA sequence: TGTGCCAGCAGTGAAGCTCCCAGGGGGTATGAAAAACTGTTTTTT.

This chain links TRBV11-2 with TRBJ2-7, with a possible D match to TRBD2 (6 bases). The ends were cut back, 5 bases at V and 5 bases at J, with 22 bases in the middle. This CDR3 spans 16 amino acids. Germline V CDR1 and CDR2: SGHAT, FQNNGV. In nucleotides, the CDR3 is TGTGCCAGCAGCCCTAACCCTGGCGGGGTGATACACGAGCAGTACGTC. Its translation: CASSPNPGGVIHEQYV.

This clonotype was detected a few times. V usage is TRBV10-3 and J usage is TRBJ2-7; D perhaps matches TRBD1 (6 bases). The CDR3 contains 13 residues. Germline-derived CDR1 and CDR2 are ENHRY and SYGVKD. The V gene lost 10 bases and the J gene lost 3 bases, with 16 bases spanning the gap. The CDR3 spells CATIDGTFYEQYF. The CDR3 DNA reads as TGTGCCACCATTGACGGGACATTCTACGAGCAGTACTTC.

In DNA, the CDR3 is TGCGCCAGCAGCCAAGGTATGCAAGAGACCCAGTACTTC. This codes for CASSQGMQETQYF. The chain couples TRBV4-1 to TRBJ2-5; D uncertain. The V gene lost 1 base and the J gene lost 2 bases, with 5 bases spanning the gap. The CDR3 runs to 13 residues. Per germline, CDR1 MGHRA and CDR2 YSYEKL.

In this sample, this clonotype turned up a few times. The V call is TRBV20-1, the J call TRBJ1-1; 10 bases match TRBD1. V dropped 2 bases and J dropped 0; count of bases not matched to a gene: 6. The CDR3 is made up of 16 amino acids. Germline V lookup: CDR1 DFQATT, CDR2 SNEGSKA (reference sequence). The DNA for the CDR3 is TGCAGTGCTAGATTGGACAGGGGGACTGTGAACACTGAAGCTTTCTTT. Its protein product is CSARLDRGTVNTEAFF.

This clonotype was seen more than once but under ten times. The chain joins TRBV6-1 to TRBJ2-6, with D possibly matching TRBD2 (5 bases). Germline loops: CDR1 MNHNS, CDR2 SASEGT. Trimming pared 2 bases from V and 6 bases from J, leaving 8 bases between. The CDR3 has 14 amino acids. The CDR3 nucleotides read TGTGCCAGCAGTGAACGGGGTCTGGCCAACGTCCTGACTTTC. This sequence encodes CASSERGLANVLTF.

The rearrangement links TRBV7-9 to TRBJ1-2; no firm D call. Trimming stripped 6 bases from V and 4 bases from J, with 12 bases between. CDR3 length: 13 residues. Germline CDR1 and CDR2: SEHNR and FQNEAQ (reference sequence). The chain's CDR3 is CASSSQDSYGYTF. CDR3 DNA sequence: TGTGCCAGCAGTTCCCAGGACTCCTATGGCTACACCTTC.

CDR3 loop: CAISRDTEAFF. In DNA form, the CDR3 reads TGTGCCATCTCGAGGGACACTGAAGCTTTCTTT. The chain links TRBV10-3 to TRBJ1-1; no reliable D call. The CDR3 is 11 residues long. Germline V CDR1 and CDR2: ENHRY, SYGVKD. V was clipped by 8 bases and J by 3 bases, with 7 bases between them.

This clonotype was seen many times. As DNA, the CDR3 is TGCGCCAGCAGCTTGGAGGCAGCCTTCTCTGGGGCCAACGTCCTGACTTTC. Its protein product is CASSLEAAFSGANVLTF. This chain uses TRBV5-1 with TRBJ2-6, with no clear D. The CDR3 has 17 residues. V lost 0 bases and J 0 bases, leaving 10 bases between the germline ends. The V gene's germline CDR1 is SGHRS and CDR2 YFSETQ.

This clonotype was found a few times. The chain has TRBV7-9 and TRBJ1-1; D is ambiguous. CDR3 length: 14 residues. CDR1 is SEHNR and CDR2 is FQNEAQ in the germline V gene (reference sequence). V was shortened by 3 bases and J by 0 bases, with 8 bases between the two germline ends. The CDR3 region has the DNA TGTGCCAGCAGCTTCGGGTACATGAACACTGAAGCTTTCTTT. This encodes CASSFGYMNTEAFF.

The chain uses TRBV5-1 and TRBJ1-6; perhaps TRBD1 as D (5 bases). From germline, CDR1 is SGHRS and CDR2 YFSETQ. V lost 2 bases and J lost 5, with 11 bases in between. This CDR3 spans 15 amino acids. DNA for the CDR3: TGCGCCAGCAGCTTAGACAGTGATAATAATTCACCCCTCCACTTT. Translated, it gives CASSLDSDNNSPLHF.

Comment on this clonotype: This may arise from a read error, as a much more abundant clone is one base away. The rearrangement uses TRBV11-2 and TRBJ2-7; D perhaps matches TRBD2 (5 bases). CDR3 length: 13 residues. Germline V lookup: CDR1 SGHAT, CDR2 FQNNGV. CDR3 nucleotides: TGTGCCAGCAGCTTAGCCAGAGACTACGAGCGGTACTTC. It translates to CASSLARDYERYF.

The CDR3 reads CSARDRLTYEQYV. DNA for the CDR3: TGCAGTGCTAGGGACCGGCTTACGTACGAGCAGTACGTC. The chain employs TRBV20-1 and TRBJ2-7; no firm D call. Between the trimmed V and J ends, which lost 3 bases and 4 bases, there was a span of 13 bases. Per germline, CDR1 DFQATT and CDR2 SNEGSKA (reference sequence). This CDR3 contains 13 residues.

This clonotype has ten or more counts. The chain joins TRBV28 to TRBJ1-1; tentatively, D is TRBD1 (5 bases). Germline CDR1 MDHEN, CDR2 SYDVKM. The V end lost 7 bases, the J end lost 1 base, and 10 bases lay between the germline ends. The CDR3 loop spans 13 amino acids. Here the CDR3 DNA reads TGTGCCAGCACCCCTCAGGGGAACACTGAAGCTTTCTTT. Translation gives CASTPQGNTEAFF.

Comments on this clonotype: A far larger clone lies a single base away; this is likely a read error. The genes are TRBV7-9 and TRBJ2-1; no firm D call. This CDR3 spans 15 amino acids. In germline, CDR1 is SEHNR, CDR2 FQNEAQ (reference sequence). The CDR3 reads CASSLTGSSYDEQFF. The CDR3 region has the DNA TGTGCCAGCAGCTTAACCGGTAGCTCCTACGATGAGCAGTTCTTC.

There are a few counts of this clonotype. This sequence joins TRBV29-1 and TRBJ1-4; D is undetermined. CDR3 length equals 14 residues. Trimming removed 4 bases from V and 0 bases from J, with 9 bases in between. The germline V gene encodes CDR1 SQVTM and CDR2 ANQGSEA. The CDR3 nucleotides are TGCAGCGTTGCGAACGACGCAACTAATGAAAAACTGTTTTTT. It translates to CSVANDATNEKLFF.

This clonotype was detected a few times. The CDR3 here is CASSFTGVLGQGITDTQYF. In nucleotides, the CDR3 is TGCGCCAGCAGTTTTACGGGGGTGTTGGGACAGGGCATCACAGATACGCAGTATTTT. The chain is built from TRBV5-1 and TRBJ2-3, with 9 bases that match TRBD1. Germline V gene data show CDR1 as SGHRS and CDR2 as YFSETQ. The CDR3 totals 19 residues. V lost 5 bases, J lost 2 bases, and 18 bases stayed unmatched.

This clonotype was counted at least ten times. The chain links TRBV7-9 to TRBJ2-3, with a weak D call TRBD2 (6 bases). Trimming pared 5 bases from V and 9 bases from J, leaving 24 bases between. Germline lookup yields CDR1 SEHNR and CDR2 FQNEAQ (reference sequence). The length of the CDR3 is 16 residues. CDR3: CASSHTPKGWEVTQYF. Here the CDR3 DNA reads TGTGCCAGCAGCCACACCCCGAAAGGGTGGGAGGTGACGCAGTATTTT.

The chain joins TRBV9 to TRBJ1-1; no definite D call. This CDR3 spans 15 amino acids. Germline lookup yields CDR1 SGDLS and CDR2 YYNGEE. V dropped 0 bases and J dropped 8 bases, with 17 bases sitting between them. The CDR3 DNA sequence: TGTGCCAGCAGCGTAGACGGGCACACTTATACGGAAGCTTTCTTT. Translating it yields CASSVDGHTYTEAFF.

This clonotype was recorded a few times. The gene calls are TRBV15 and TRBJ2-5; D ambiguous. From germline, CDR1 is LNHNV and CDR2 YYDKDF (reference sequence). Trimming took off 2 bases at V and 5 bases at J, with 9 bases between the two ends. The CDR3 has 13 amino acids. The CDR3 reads CATSRLDRETQYF. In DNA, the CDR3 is TGTGCCACCAGCAGACTAGATCGGGAGACCCAGTACTTC. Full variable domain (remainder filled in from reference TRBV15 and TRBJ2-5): DAMVIQNPRYQVTQFGKPVTLSCSQTLNHNVMYWYQQKSSQAPKLLFHYYDKDFNNEADTPDNFQSRRPNTSFCFLDIRSPGLGDTAMYLCATSRLDRETQYFGPGTRLLVL.

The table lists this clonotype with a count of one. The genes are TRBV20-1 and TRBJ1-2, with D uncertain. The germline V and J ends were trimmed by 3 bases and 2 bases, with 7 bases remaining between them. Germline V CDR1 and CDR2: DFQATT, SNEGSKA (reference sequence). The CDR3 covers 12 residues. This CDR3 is CSASANNYGYTF. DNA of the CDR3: TGCAGTGCTAGTGCAAACAACTATGGCTACACCTTC.

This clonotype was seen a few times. CDR3 in DNA: TGTGCCAGCAGTTCAAGTGGTCCGAGGGGGGGCTACGAGCAGTACTTC. The encoded protein is CASSSSGPRGGYEQYF. The rearrangement uses TRBV28 and TRBJ2-7, with a possible D match to TRBD2 (7 bases). Germline-derived CDR1 and CDR2 are MDHEN and SYDVKM. The CDR3 contains 16 residues. V lost 4 bases to trimming and J lost 3 bases, with 19 bases between them. Supplemented by reference TRBV28 and TRBJ2-7, the full variable domain reads DVKVTQSSRYLVKRTGEKVFLECVQDMDHENMFWYRQDPGLGLRLIYFSYDVKMKEKGDIPEGYSVSREKKERFSLILESASTNQTSMYLCASSSSGPRGGYEQYFGPGTRLTVT.

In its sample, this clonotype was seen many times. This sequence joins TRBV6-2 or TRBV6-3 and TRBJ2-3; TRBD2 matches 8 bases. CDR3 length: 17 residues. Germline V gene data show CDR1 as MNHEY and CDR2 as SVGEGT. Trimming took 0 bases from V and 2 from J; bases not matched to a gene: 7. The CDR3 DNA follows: TGTGCCAGCAGTTACTCAAGACTGCGGGGGGTCACAGATACGCAGTATTTT. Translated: CASSYSRLRGVTDTQYF.

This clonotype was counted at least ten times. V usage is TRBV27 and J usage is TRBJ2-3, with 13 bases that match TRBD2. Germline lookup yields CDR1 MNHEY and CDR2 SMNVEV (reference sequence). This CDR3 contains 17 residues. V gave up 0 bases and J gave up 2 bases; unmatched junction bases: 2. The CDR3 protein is CASSLSGTSGVTDTQYF. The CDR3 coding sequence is TGTGCCAGCAGTTTATCCGGGACTAGCGGGGTCACAGATACGCAGTATTTT.

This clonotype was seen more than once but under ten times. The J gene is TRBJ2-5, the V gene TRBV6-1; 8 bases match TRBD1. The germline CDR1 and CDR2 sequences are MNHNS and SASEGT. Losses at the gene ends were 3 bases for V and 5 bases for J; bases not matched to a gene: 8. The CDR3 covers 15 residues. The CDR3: CASSDGTGSWETQYF. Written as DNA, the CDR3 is TGTGCCAGCAGTGACGGGACAGGCTCTTGGGAGACCCAGTACTTC.